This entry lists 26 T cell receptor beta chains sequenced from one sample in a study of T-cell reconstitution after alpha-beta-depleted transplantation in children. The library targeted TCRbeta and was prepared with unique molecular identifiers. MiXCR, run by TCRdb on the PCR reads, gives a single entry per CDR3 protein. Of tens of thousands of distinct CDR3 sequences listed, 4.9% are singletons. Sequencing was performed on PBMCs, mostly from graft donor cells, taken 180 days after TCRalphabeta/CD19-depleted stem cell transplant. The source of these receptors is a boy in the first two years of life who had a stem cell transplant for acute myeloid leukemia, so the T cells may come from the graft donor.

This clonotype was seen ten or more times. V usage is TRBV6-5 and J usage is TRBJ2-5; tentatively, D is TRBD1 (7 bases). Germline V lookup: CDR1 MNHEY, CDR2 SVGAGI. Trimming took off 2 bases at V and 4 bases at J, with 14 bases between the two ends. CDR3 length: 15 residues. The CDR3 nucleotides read TGTGCCAGCAGTTACGGGGGGCAGGGGGTAGAGACCCAGTACTTC. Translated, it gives CASSYGGQGVETQYF.

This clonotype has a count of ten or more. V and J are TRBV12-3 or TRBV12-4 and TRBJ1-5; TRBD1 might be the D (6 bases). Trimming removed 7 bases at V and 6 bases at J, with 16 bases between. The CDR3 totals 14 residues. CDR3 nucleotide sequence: TGTGCCAGCACCGGGGGGGGGCGCGGTCAGCCCCAGCATTTT. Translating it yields CASTGGGRGQPQHF.

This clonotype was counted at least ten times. The CDR3: CASSLGGSGGPTDTQYF. The CDR3 DNA follows: TGTGCCAGCAGTTTAGGGGGTAGCGGGGGGCCCACAGATACGCAGTATTTT. The rearrangement uses TRBV12-3 or TRBV12-4 and TRBJ2-3; the match to TRBD2 covers 10 bases. The CDR3 totals 17 residues. Losses at the gene ends were 1 base for V and 2 bases for J; bases not matched to a gene: 6.

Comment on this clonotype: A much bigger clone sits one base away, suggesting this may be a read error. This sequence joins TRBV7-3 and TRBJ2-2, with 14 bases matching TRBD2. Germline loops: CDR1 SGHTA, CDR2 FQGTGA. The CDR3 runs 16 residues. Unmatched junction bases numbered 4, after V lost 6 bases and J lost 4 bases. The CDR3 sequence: CASRATSGGVTGELFF. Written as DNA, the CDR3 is TGTGCCAGCAGGGCGACTAGCGGGGGGGTCACCGGGGAGCTGTTTTTT.

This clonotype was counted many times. Here the CDR3 reads CASSLGRTGGRSNQPQHF. Here the CDR3 DNA reads TGTGCCAGCAGTTTAGGGAGGACAGGGGGAAGAAGCAATCAGCCCCAGCATTTT. This chain links TRBV12-3 or TRBV12-4 with TRBJ1-5; TRBD1 aligns across 10 bases. The CDR3 sequence is 18 residues long. V lost 1 base, J lost 1 base, and 7 bases stayed unmatched.

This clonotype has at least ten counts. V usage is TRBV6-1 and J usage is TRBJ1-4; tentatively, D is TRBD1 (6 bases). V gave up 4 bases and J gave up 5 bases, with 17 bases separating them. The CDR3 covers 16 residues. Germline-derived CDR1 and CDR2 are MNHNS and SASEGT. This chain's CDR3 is CASSVTIDRPNEKLFF. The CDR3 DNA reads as TGTGCCAGCAGTGTAACTATTGACAGGCCCAATGAAAAACTGTTTTTT.

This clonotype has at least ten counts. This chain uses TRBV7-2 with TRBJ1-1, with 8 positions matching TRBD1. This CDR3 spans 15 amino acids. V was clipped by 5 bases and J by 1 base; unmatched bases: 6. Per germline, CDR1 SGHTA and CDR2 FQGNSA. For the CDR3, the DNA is TGTGCCAGCAGCCCGGACAGGGTGCGGAACACTGAAGCTTTCTTT. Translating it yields CASSPDRVRNTEAFF.

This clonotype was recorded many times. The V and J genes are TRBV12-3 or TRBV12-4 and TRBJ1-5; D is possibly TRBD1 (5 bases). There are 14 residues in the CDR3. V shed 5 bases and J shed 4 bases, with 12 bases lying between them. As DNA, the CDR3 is TGTGCCAGCAGTCCTCGCGGGGCGAATCAGCCCCAGCATTTT. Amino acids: CASSPRGANQPQHF.

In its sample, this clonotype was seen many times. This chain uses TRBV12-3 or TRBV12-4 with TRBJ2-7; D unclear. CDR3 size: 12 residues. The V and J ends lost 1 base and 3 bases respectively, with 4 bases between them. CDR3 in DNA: TGTGCCAGCAGTTTAGAGGTCTACGAGCAGTACTTC. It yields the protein CASSLEVYEQYF.

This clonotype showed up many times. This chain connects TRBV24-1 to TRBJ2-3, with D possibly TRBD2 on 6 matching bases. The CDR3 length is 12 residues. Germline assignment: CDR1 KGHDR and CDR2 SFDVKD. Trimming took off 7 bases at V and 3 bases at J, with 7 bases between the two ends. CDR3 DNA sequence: TGTGCCACCAGGGGGGGAACAGATACGCAGTATTTT. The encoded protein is CATRGGTDTQYF.

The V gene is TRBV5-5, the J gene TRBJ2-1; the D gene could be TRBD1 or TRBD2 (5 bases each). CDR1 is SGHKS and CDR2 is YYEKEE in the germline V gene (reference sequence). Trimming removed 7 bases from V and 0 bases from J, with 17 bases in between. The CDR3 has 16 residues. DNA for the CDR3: TGTGCCAGCGGCCCGGGGCTTTCGAGCTCCTACAATGAGCAGTTCTTC. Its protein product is CASGPGLSSSYNEQFF.

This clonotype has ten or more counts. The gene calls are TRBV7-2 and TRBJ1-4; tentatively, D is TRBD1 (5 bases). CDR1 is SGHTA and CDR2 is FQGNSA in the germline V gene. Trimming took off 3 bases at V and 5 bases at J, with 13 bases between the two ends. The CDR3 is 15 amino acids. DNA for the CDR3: TGTGCCAGCAGCTTGTACGGGCGGGGGAATGAAAAACTGTTTTTT. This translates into CASSLYGRGNEKLFF.

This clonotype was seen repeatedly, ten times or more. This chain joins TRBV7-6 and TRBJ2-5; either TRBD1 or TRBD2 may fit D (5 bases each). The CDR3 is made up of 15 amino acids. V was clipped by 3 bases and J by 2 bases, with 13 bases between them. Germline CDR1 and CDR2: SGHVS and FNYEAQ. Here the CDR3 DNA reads TGTGCCAGCAGCTTTGTGGGGGTCAGACAAGAGACCCAGTACTTC. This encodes CASSFVGVRQETQYF.

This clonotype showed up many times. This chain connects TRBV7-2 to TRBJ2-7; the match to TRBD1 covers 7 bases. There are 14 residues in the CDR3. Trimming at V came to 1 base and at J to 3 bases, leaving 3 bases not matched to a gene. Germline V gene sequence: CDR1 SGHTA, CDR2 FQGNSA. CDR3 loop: CASSLEGTVYEQYF. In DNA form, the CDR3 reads TGTGCCAGCAGCTTAGAGGGGACAGTCTACGAGCAGTACTTC.

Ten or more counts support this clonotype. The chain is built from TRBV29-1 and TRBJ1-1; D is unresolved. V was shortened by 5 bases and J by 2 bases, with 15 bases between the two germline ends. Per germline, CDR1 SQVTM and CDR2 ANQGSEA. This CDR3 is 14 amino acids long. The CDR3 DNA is TGCAGCGTTCTTCCAAAGGGCAGCAACACTGAAGCTTTCTTT. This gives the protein CSVLPKGSNTEAFF.

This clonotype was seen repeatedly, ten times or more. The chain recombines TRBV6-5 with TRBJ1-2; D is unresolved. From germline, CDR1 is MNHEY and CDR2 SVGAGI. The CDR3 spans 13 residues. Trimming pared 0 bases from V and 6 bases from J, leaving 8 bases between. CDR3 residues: CASSYSGRDGYTF. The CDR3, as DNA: TGTGCCAGCAGTTACTCAGGCCGGGATGGCTACACCTTC.

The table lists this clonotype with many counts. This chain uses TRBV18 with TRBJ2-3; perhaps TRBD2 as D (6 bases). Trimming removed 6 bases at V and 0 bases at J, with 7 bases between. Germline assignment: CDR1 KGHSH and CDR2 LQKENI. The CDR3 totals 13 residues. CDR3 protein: CASSGLSTDTQYF. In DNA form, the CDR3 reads TGTGCCAGCTCGGGACTTAGCACAGATACGCAGTATTTT.

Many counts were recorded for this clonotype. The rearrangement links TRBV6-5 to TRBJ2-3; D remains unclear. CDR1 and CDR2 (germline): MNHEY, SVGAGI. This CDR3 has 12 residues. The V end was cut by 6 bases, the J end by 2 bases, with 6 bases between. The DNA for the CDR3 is TGTGCCAGCAGAGCACCCACAGATACGCAGTATTTT. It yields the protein CASRAPTDTQYF.

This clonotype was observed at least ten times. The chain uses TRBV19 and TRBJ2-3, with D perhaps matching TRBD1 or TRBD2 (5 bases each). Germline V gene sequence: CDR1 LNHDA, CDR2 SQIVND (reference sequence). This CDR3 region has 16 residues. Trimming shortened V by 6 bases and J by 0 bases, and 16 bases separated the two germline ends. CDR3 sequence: CASSTGRLSSTDTQYF. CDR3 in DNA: TGTGCCAGTAGCACGGGACGGCTTTCTAGCACAGATACGCAGTATTTT.

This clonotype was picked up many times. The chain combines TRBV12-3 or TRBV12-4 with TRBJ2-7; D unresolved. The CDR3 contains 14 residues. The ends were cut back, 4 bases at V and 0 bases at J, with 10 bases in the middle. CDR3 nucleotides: TGTGCCAGCAGTTCCCCACCCCGCTCCTACGAGCAGTACTTC. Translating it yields CASSSPPRSYEQYF.

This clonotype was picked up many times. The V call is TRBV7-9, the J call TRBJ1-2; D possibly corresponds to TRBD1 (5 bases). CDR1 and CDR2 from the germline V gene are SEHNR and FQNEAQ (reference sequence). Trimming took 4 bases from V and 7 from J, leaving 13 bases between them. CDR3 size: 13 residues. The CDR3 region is CASSSVQGRGYTF. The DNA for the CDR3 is TGTGCCAGCAGCTCGGTGCAGGGTCGTGGCTACACCTTC.

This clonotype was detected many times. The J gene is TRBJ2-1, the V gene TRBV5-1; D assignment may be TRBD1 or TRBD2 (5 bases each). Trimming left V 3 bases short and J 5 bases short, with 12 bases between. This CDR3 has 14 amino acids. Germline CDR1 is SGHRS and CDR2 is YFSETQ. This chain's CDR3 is CASSYTGRNNEQFF. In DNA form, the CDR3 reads TGCGCCAGCAGCTACACGGGACGAAACAATGAGCAGTTCTTC.

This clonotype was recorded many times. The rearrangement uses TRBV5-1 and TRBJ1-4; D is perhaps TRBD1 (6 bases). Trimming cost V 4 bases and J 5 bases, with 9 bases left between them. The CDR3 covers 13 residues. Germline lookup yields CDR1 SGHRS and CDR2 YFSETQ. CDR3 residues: CASSKQGNEKLFF. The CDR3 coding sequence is TGCGCCAGCAGCAAACAGGGAAATGAAAAACTGTTTTTT.

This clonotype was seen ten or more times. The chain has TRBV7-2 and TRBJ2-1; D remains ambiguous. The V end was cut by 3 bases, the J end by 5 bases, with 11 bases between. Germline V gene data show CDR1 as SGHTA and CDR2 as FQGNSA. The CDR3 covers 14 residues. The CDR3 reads CASSFTPLDNEQFF. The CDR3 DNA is TGTGCCAGCAGCTTTACCCCCCTTGACAATGAGCAGTTCTTC.

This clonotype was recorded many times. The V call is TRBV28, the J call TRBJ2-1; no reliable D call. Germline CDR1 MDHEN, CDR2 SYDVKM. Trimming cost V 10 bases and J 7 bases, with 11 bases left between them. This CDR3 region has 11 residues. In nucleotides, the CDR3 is TGTGCCACCGCAAGATGGAATGAGCAGTTCTTC. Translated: CATARWNEQFF.

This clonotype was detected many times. CDR3: CASSSRTGTDYGYTF. The CDR3, as DNA: TGTGCCAGCAGTTCGAGGACAGGGACTGACTATGGCTACACCTTC. V gene TRBV12-3 or TRBV12-4 combines with J gene TRBJ1-2; 8 positions match TRBD1. The J segment lost 3 bases and the V segment lost 4 bases, leaving 7 bases of the junction unmatched. The CDR3 consists of 15 residues.